This TCR beta chain was documented in a study of blood T cell repertoires in COVID-19. Background on the study: Collection of acute and convalescent COVID-19 samples took place in the United States, Italy and Spain. The cDNA or gDNA used as material had been derived from T cells, B-cell-depleted T cells, or PBMCs.

CDR1 and CDR2 (germline): SGHAT, FQNNGV. This CDR3 comprises 19 residues. Trimming left V 5 bases short and J 0 bases short, with 26 bases between. Original handling: Reference gene primer amplification gave nucleated cell count estimates. Clones were read by immunoSEQ multiplex PCR, and TCRdb kept only the in-frame ones, dropping some. The DNA gave D and trimming, while V, J and clone size come from that table. This table has approximately 200,000 clones, roughly 88% appearing once. The sample comprised peripheral blood. The receptor was isolated from a man aged 55 to 70 with acute or convalescent COVID-19. The chain has TRBV11-2 and TRBJ2-7; D is unclear. Written as DNA, the CDR3 is TGTGCCAGCAGCCTAATGGTCTTGTCGGCGACAAGACCCTCCTACGAGCAGTACTTC. This translates into CASSLMVLSATRPSYEQYF.